The 21 T cell receptor beta chains presented below share a single source sample, sequenced in a study of OX40 agonist ivuxolimab in advanced cancers. The library was prepared using the immunoSEQ multiplex PCR assay. In its TCRdb copy, this immuneACCESS table keeps in-frame sequences only and misses some clones. Where compared with another copy, unresolved V genes explain less than half of these, and the others have no known cause. The sample table contains some 84,000 clones; only one count was recorded for roughly nine tenths of them. The ten top clones hold around 0.19% of the sample. The sample consisted of CD4+ or CD8+ T cells sorted from blood, taken in a trial of the OX40 agonist ivuxolimab. Source of these receptors: an adult with an advanced solid tumor such as melanoma, head and neck, liver or kidney cancer.

The rearrangement joins TRBV28 to TRBJ2-2; TRBD1 matches at 7 bases. This CDR3 is built from 15 residues. Germline CDR1 and CDR2: MDHEN and SYDVKM. V was pared by 6 bases and J by 4 bases, with 8 bases of the junction left unmatched. CDR3 bases: TGTGCCAGCAGGGGCACAAAGGGGGCCACCGGGGAGCTGTTTTTT. This codes for CASRGTKGATGELFF.

The sample holds a few counts of this clone. The rearrangement links TRBV20-1 to TRBJ2-1; no reliable D call. V was cut by 7 bases and J by 7 bases, with 8 bases left in between. The germline V gene has CDR1 DFQATT and CDR2 SNEGSKA (reference sequence). The CDR3 has 10 residues. As DNA, the CDR3 is TGCAGTGGGGTGGGGAATGAGCAGTTCTTC. Its translation: CSGVGNEQFF.

The chain carries TRBV6-1 and TRBJ2-4; D is uncertain. V was pared by 2 bases and J by 7 bases, with 12 bases between. Per the germline V gene, CDR1 is MNHNS and CDR2 is SASEGT. The CDR3 runs 14 residues. The CDR3 protein is CASSERTGWNIQYF. For the CDR3, the DNA is TGTGCCAGCAGTGAACGGACGGGCTGGAACATTCAGTACTTC.

This chain joins TRBV29-1 and TRBJ2-5; D might be TRBD2 (6 bases). CDR1 is SQVTM and CDR2 is ANQGSEA in the germline V gene. The ends were cut back, 7 bases at V and 2 bases at J, with 14 bases in the middle. The length of the CDR3 is 13 residues. The CDR3: CSGGGWQQETQYF. The DNA for the CDR3 is TGCAGCGGGGGAGGATGGCAGCAAGAGACCCAGTACTTC. Full variable domain (missing parts from reference TRBV29-1 and TRBJ2-5): SAVISQKPSRDICQRGTSLTIQCQVDSQVTMMFWYRQQPGQSLTLIATANQGSEATYESGFVIDKFPISRPNLTFSTLTVSNMSPEDSSIYLCSGGGWQQETQYFGPGTRLLVL.

The chain joins TRBV4-3 to TRBJ1-5; tentatively, D is TRBD1 (5 bases). The V gene lost 1 base and the J gene lost 7 bases, with 8 bases spanning the gap. Germline CDR1 reads LGHNA; CDR2 reads YSLEER. CDR3 length: 13 amino acids. CDR3 protein: CASSQGEGQPQHF. DNA of the CDR3: TGCGCCAGCAGCCAAGGGGAGGGGCAGCCCCAGCATTTT.

The chain combines TRBV5-6 with TRBJ2-5, with 11 bases matching TRBD2. The germline V gene has CDR1 SGHDT and CDR2 YYEEEE. V shed 5 bases and J 2 bases; nucleotides not matched to a gene: 2. CDR3 size: 14 residues. CDR3 region: CASRIAGGQETQYF. In nucleotides, the CDR3 is TGTGCCAGCAGGATAGCGGGAGGGCAAGAGACCCAGTACTTC.

This chain joins TRBV4-2 and TRBJ1-2; possible D gene TRBD1, 6 bases. CDR3 length: 15 amino acids. CDR1 LGHNA and CDR2 YNFKEQ come from the germline V gene. The V gene lost 1 base and the J gene lost 0 bases, with 9 bases spanning the gap. The CDR3 loop is CASSQGPGANYGYTF. In DNA form, the CDR3 reads TGTGCCAGCAGCCAAGGACCAGGGGCTAACTATGGCTACACCTTC.

V is TRBV18 and J is TRBJ1-3; D unclear. The CDR3 extends over 15 amino acids. V was shortened by 0 bases and J by 3 bases, with 9 bases between the two germline ends. Per the germline V gene, CDR1 is KGHSH and CDR2 is LQKENI. The CDR3 sequence is CASSPPRGDGNTIYF. Written as DNA, the CDR3 is TGTGCCAGCTCACCACCTCGTGGGGATGGAAACACCATATATTTT.

The CDR3 loop reads CASSERRTGLYEKLFF. The CDR3 DNA sequence: TGTGCCAGCAGTGAACGCCGGACAGGGTTGTACGAAAAACTGTTTTTT. J is TRBJ1-4 and V is TRBV27; 8 bases line up with TRBD1. Germline V gene data show CDR1 as MNHEY and CDR2 as SMNVEV (reference sequence). Trimming cost V 5 bases and J 8 bases; bases outside gene matches: 13. This CDR3 is built from 16 residues.

The V and J genes are TRBV27 and TRBJ2-4; TRBD1 matches at 9 bases. The CDR3 has 16 amino acids. Germline CDR1 and CDR2: MNHEY and SMNVEV (reference sequence). The V segment lost 0 bases and the J segment 6 bases; nucleotides outside the gene matches: 6. The CDR3 region has the DNA TGTGCCAGCAGTTTATCCTGGACAGGGGAGGTAAACATTCAGTACTTC. Translation gives CASSLSWTGEVNIQYF.

This chain connects TRBV11-3 to TRBJ1-6; D gene unclear. V lost 0 bases, J lost 9 bases, and 9 bases lay in between. Germline lookup yields CDR1 SGHNT and CDR2 YENEEA. The CDR3 loop spans 14 amino acids. CDR3 protein: CASSLEGIGSPLHF. For the CDR3, the DNA is TGTGCCAGCAGCTTAGAGGGGATCGGTTCACCCCTCCACTTT.

This clone occurred once. Sequence at one end of the junction differs from germline and may be a read error. The chain combines TRBV4-1 with TRBJ2-3, with D possibly matching TRBD1 (5 bases). The CDR3 totals 12 residues. Looked up from germline, CDR1 is MGHRA and CDR2 is YSYEKL. The chain's CDR3 is CASSHPRGSALF. The CDR3 DNA follows: TGCGCCAGCAGCCACCCTAGGGGCAGCGCCCTTTTT.

The V and J genes are TRBV7-3 and TRBJ2-7; TRBD2 matches at 7 bases. CDR1 is SGHTA, CDR2 FQGTGA, per germline. The CDR3 is made up of 15 amino acids. Trimming cost V 2 bases and J 4 bases; bases outside gene matches: 8. CDR3 loop: CASSLSGGYSYEQYF. DNA of the CDR3: TGTGCCAGCAGCTTATCCGGGGGGTATTCGTACGAGCAGTACTTC.

This chain connects TRBV5-1 to TRBJ2-7; 9 bases line up with TRBD1. The trim removed 7 bases at V and 7 bases at J, leaving 12 bases unmatched. This CDR3 contains 14 residues. From germline, CDR1 is SGHRS and CDR2 YFSETQ. The CDR3 bases are TGCGCCAGCCGATTTACAGGGGGGACAGGGGAGCAGTACTTC. Translated, it gives CASRFTGGTGEQYF.

The chain recombines TRBV19 with TRBJ1-5; TRBD1 is a possible D gene (6 bases). The V end was cut by 4 bases, the J end by 5 bases, with 21 bases between. The CDR3 runs to 17 residues. In germline, CDR1 is LNHDA, CDR2 SQIVND (reference sequence). CDR3: CASSRDTFLRSDQPQHF. DNA of the CDR3: TGTGCCAGTAGTAGGGACACTTTCCTGAGAAGCGATCAGCCCCAGCATTTT.

The V call is TRBV20-1, the J call TRBJ2-3; D ambiguous. Germline lookup yields CDR1 DFQATT and CDR2 SNEGSKA (reference sequence). This CDR3 spans 9 amino acids. Trimming removed 4 bases from V and 4 bases from J, with 0 bases in between. The DNA for the CDR3 is TGCAGTGCTACAGATACGCAGTATTTT. It encodes CSATDTQYF.

The chain combines TRBV7-2 with TRBJ1-5; D may be TRBD1 (6 bases). Germline CDR1 SGHTA, CDR2 FQGNSA. This CDR3 is 17 amino acids long. V was trimmed by 5 bases and J by 2 bases, leaving 19 bases between them. CDR3 amino acids: CASSLVETGTGNQPQHF. The CDR3 DNA is TGTGCCAGCAGCCTAGTTGAAACAGGGACGGGCAATCAGCCCCAGCATTTT.

The chain combines TRBV18 with TRBJ1-1; tentatively, D is TRBD1 (5 bases). Germline CDR1 KGHSH, CDR2 LQKENI. This CDR3 contains 12 residues. The V and J ends lost 7 bases and 6 bases respectively, with 12 bases between them. The CDR3: CASWGGTSEAFF. The CDR3 region has the DNA TGTGCCAGCTGGGGTGGGACTTCTGAAGCTTTCTTT.

The genes are TRBV5-1 and TRBJ2-1; 8 bases align to TRBD1. CDR1 and CDR2 from the germline V gene are SGHRS and YFSETQ. This CDR3 has 14 residues. V was clipped by 2 bases and J by 4 bases; unmatched bases: 2. The chain's CDR3 is CASSFGQGYNEQFF. The DNA for the CDR3 is TGCGCCAGCAGCTTTGGACAGGGATACAATGAGCAGTTCTTC.

The chain joins TRBV13 to TRBJ2-2, with 9 bases lining up with TRBD1. The CDR3 length is 16 residues. Germline V gene data show CDR1 as PRHDT and CDR2 as FYEKMQ (reference sequence). The V segment lost 6 bases and the J segment 4 bases; nucleotides outside the gene matches: 9. CDR3 nucleotides: TGTGCCAGCAGGCGCACACAGGGGGCGCGCACCGGGGAGCTGTTTTTT. Amino acids: CASRRTQGARTGELFF.

The rearrangement uses TRBV19 and TRBJ2-3; tentative D call: TRBD2 (6 bases). The V gene lost 5 bases and the J gene lost 2 bases, with 11 bases spanning the gap. The CDR3 has 14 amino acids. From germline, CDR1 is LNHDA and CDR2 SQIVND (reference sequence). The CDR3 loop is CASSSRDATDTQYF. CDR3 sequence (DNA): TGTGCCAGTAGTTCGCGGGACGCCACAGATACGCAGTATTTT.